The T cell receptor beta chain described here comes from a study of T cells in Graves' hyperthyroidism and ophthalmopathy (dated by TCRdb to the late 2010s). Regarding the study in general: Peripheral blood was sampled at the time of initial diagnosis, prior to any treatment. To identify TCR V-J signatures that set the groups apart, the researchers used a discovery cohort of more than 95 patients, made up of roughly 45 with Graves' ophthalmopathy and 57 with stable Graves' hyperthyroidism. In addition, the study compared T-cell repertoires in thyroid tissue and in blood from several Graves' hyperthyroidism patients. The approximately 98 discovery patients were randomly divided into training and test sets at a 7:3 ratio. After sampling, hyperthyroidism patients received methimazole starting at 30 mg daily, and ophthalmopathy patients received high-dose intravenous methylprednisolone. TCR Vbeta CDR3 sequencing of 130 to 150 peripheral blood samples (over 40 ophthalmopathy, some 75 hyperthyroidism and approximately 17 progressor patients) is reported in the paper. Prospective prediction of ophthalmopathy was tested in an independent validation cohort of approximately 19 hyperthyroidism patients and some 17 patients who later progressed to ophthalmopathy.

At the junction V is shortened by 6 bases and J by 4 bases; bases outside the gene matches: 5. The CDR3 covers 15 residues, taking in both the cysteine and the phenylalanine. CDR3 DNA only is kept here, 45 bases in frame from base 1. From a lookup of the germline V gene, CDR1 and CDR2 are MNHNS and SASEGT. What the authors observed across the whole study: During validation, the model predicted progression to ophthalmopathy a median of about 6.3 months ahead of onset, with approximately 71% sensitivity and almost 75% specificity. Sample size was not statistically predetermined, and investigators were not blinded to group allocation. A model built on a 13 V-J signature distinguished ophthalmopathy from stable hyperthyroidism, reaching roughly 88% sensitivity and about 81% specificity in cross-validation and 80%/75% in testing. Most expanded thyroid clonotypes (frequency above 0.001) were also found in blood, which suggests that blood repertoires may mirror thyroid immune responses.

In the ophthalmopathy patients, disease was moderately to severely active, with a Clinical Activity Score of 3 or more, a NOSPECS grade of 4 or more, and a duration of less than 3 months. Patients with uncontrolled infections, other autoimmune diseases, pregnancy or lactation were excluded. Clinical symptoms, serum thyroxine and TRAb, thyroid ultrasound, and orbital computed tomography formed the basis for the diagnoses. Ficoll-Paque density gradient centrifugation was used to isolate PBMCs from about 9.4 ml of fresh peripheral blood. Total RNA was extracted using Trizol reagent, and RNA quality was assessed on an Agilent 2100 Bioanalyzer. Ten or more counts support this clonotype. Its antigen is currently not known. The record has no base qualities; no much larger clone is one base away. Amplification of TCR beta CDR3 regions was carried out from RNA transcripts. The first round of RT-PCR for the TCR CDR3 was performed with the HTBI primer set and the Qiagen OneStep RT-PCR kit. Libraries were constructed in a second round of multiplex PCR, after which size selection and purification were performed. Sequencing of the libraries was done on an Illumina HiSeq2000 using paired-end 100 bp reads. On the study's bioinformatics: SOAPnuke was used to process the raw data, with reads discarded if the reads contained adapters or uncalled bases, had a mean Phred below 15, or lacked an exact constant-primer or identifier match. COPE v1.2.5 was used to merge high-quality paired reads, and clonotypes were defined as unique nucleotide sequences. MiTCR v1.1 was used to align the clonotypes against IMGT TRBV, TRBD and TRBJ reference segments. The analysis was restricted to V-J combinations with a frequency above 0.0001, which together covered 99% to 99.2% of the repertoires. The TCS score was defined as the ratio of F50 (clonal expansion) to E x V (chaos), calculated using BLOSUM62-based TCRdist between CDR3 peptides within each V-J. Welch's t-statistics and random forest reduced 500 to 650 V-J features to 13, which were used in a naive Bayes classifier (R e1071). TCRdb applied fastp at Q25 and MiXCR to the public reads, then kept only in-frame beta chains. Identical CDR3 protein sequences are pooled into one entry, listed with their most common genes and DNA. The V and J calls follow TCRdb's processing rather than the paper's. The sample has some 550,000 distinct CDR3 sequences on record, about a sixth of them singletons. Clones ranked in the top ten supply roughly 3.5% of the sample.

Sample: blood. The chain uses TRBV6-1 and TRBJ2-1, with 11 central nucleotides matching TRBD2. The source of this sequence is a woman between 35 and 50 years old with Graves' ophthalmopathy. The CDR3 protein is CASRLAGGYYNEQFF. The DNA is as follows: TGTGCCAGCAGGCTAGCGGGGGGATATTACAATGAGCAGTTCTTC.